This T cell receptor (beta chain) originates from a study of shared clonotypes between healthy human individuals. In the study overall: CD4 naive and CD4 memory each took three plates per donor, while CD8 naive took two and CD8 memory one.

Clones were sequenced by immunoSEQ multiplex PCR, and TCRdb holds only the in-frame ones, with some missing. The data hold nearly 2 million clones, with roughly 94% observed a single time. CDR1 is PRHDT, CDR2 FYEKMQ, per germline (reference sequence). The CDR3 totals 15 residues. V was pared by 3 bases and J by 5 bases, with 4 bases of the junction left unmatched. Naive CD8 cells were CD45RO-negative, positively selected for CCR7, excluding terminally differentiated effector memory CD45RA+ cells. Sequencing used naive CD8+ T cells sorted from blood. The receptor's source is a man between 18 and 35 years old in good health. The V call is TRBV13, the J call TRBJ2-1; 10 bases map to TRBD1. The CDR3 is CASSLMGQGNNEQFF. The DNA of the CDR3 is TGTGCCAGCAGCTTGATGGGACAGGGGAACAATGAGCAGTTCTTC.